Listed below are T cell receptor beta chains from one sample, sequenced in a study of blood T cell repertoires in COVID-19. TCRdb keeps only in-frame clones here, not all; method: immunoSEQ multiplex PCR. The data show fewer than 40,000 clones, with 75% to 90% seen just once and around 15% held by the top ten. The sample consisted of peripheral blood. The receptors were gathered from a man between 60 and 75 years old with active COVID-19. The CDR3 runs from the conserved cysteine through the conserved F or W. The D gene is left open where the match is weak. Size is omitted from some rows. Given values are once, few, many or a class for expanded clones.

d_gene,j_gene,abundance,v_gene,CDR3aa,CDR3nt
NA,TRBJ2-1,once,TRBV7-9,CASSHPRGFEQFF,TGTGCCAGCAGCCACCCCCGAGGTTTTGAGCAGTTCTTC
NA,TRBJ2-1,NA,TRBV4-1,CASSQDPNLLRRQFF,TGCGCCAGCAGCCAAGACCCTAACCTTCTCCGGAGGCAGTTCTTC
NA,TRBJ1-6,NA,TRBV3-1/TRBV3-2,CASRDSSYNSPLHF,TGTGCCAGCAGGGACAGCTCCTATAATTCACCCCTCCACTTT
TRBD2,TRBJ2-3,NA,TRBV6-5,CASSPWGGSTDTQYF,TGTGCCAGCAGTCCCTGGGGGGGGAGCACAGATACGCAGTATTTT
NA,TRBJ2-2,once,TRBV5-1,CASSLVQFNTGELFF,TGCGCCAGCAGCTTGGTACAGTTTAACACCGGGGAGCTGTTTTTT
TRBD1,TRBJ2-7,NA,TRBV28,CASSPTQGTGVTQYF,TGTGCCAGCAGTCCCACCCAAGGGACAGGGGTCACTCAGTACTTC
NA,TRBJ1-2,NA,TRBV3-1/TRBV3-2,CASSPTTGNYGYTF,TGTGCCAGCAGCCCAACAACGGGGAACTATGGCTACACCTTC
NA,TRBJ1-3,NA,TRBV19,CASTTWDYSGNTIYF,TGTGCCAGTACTACCTGGGACTACTCTGGAAACACCATATATTTT
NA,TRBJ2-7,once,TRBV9,CASSATTGNGYYEQYF,TGTGCCAGCAGCGCCACCACAGGGAACGGCTACTACGAGCAGTACTTC
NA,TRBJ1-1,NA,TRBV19,CASSIREMNTEAFF,TGTGCCAGTAGTATCCGAGAAATGAACACTGAAGCTTTCTTT
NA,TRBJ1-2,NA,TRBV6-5,CASSFTGTAAGYTF,TGTGCCAGCAGTTTTACAGGGACGGCGGCTGGCTACACCTTC
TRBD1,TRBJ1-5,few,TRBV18,CASSPGTGLRYQPQHF,TGTGCCAGCTCTCCTGGGACAGGGCTTCGATATCAGCCCCAGCATTTT
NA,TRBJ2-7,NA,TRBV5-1,CASSSNSGYEQYF,TGCGCCAGCAGCTCAAATAGCGGATACGAGCAGTACTTC
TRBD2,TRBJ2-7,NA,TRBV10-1,CATRAGFSYEQYF,TGCGCCACCCGAGCGGGATTCTCCTACGAGCAGTACTTC
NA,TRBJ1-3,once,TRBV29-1,CSVERRPSGNTIYF,TGCAGCGTTGAACGGAGGCCCTCTGGAAACACCATATATTTT
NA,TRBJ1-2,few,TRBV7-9,CASSLNSRGANYGYTF,TGTGCCAGCAGCTTAAACTCAAGGGGCGCTAACTATGGCTACACCTTC
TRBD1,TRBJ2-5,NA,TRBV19,CASSIDAPGQGVMETQYF,TGTGCCAGTAGTATAGATGCCCCGGGACAGGGGGTTATGGAGACCCAGTACTTC
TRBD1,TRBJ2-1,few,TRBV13,CASRSRQGIYNEQFF,TGTGCCAGCAGATCCCGACAGGGAATATACAATGAGCAGTTCTTC
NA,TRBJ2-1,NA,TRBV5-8,CASSRGKLVYNEQFF,TGTGCCAGCAGCCGGGGGAAACTAGTATACAATGAGCAGTTCTTC
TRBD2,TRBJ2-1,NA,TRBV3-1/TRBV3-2,CASTIAGLGNEQFF,TGTGCCAGCACAATAGCGGGCCTTGGCAATGAGCAGTTCTTC
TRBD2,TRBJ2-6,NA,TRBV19,CASSIDSSGGPFVSGANVLTF,TGTGCCAGTAGTATAGATTCTAGCGGAGGCCCTTTCGTCTCTGGGGCCAACGTCCTGACTTTC
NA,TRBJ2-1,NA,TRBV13,CASSLRRVDDEQFF,TGTGCCAGCAGCTTAAGGCGGGTTGACGATGAGCAGTTCTTC
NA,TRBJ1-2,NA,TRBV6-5,CASSYRGHANYGYTF,TGTGCCAGCAGTTACCGGGGACATGCTAACTATGGCTACACCTTT
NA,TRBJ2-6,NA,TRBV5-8,CASSFRGSGANVLTF,TGTGCCAGCAGCTTTAGGGGATCTGGGGCCAACGTCCTGACTTTC
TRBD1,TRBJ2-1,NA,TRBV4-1,CASSLPGQGAAGRSYNEQFF,TGCGCCAGCAGCCTGCCGGGACAGGGGGCCGCGGGTCGCTCCTACAATGAGCAGTTCTTC
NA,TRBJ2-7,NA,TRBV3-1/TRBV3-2,CASSQFSQQYF,TGTGCCAGCAGCCAATTTAGTCAGCAGTACTTC
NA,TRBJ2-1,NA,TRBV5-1,CASSLPRGNEQFF,TGCGCCAGCAGCTTGCCTCGGGGCAATGAGCAGTTCTTC
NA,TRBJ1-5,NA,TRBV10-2,CASRDTNQPQHF,TGCGCCAGCCGGGACACCAATCAGCCCCAGCATTTT
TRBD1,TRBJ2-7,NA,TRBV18,CASSRRTGENYEQYF,TGTGCCAGCTCACGAAGGACAGGGGAAAACTACGAGCAGTACTTC
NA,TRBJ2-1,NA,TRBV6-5,CASSYSIASEQFF,TGTGCCAGCAGTTACTCGATAGCTAGTGAGCAGTTCTTC
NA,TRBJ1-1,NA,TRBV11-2,CASRPSGGTEAFF,TGTGCCAGCAGGCCGTCGGGGGGCACTGAAGCTTTCTTT
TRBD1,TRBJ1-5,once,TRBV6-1,CASSVSVTGGGQPQHF,TGTGCCAGCAGTGTGTCGGTAACAGGGGGCGGACAGCCCCAGCATTTT
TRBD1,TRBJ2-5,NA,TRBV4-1,CASSQEGAGGRETQYF,TGCGCCAGCAGCCAAGAAGGCGCAGGGGGTCGGGAGACCCAGTACTTC
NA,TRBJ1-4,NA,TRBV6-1,CASSDRSTNEKLFF,TGTGCCAGCAGTGACAGGTCAACTAATGAAAAACTGTTTTTT
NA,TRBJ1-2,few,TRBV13,CASSETGLNYGYTF,TGTGCCAGCAGCGAAACAGGCCTTAACTATGGCTACACCTTC
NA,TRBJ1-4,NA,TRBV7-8,CASSLSATNEKLFF,TGTGCCAGCAGCTTATCAGCAACTAATGAAAAACTGTTTTTT
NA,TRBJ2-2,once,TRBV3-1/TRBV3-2,CASSPEIHTGELFF,TGTGCCAGCAGCCCCGAGATTCACACCGGGGAGCTGTTTTTT
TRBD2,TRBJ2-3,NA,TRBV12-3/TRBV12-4,CASRFGTSGRGVF,TGTGCCAGCAGATTTGGGACTAGCGGGCGGGGGGTTTTT
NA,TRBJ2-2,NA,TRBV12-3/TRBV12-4,CASRRQDPGELFF,TGTGCCAGCAGGAGACAGGACCCCGGGGAGCTGTTTTTT
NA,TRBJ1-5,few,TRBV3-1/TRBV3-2,CASSQDLGGAQPQHF,TGTGCCAGCAGCCAAGATTTGGGAGGGGCACAGCCCCAGCATTTT
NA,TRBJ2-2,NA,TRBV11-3,CASTLRNTGELFF,TGTGCCAGCACCCTGAGGAACACCGGGGAGCTGTTTTTT
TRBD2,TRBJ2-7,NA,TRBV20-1,CSASPSGLAYEQYF,TGCAGTGCTAGTCCTAGCGGGTTAGCCTACGAGCAGTACTTC
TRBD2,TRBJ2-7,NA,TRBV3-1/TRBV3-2,CASSLRLAGIHYEQYF,TGTGCCAGCAGCTTACGACTAGCGGGTATTCACTACGAGCAGTACTTC
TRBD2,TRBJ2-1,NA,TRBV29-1,CSVEGLDNNEQFF,TGCAGCGTTGAGGGACTAGATAACAATGAGCAGTTCTTC
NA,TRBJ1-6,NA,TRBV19,CASSADRDPNSPLHF,TGTGCCAGTAGTGCGGACAGAGACCCCAATTCACCCCTCCACTTT
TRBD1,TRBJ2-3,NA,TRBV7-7,CASSLGTGSADTQYF,TGTGCCAGCAGCCTAGGGACAGGTAGCGCAGATACGCAGTATTTT
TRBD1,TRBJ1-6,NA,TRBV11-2,CASSPRTGIYNSPLHF,TGTGCCAGCAGCCCGCGGACAGGGATCTATAATTCACCCCTCCACTTT
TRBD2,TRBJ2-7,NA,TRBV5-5,CASSWQVAGGAYEQYF,TGTGCCAGCAGCTGGCAAGTAGCGGGAGGGGCCTACGAGCAGTACTTC
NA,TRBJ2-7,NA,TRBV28,CASSLPGALSYEQYF,TGTGCCAGCAGTTTACCAGGGGCGCTCTCCTACGAGCAGTACTTC
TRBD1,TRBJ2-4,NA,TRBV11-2,CASSLERFFVDREKRNIQYF,TGTGCCAGCAGCTTAGAACGGTTTTTTGTAGACAGGGAGAAAAGGAACATTCAGTACTTC
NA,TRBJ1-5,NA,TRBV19,CASSIGGGTNQPQHF,TGTGCCAGTAGTATAGGAGGGGGAACCAATCAGCCCCAGCATTTT
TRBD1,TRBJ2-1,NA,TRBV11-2,CASSIDRGNEQFF,TGTGCCAGCAGCATAGACAGGGGGAATGAGCAGTTCTTC
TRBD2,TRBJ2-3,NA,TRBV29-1,CSARRSSGATDTQYF,TGCAGCGCCCGAAGGTCTAGCGGGGCCACAGATACGCAGTATTTT
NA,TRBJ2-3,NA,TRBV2,CASSSTRGWHTDTQYF,TGTGCCAGCAGTTCGACCCGGGGTTGGCACACAGATACGCAGTATTTT
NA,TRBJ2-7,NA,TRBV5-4,CASSLGGSAIYEQYF,TGTGCCAGCAGCTTGGGTGGTAGCGCGATCTACGAGCAGTACTTC
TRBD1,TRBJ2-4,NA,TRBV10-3,CASGQGLENIQYF,TGTGCCAGCGGACAGGGGTTGGAGAACATTCAGTACTTC
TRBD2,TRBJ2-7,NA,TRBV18,CASSPGRTSGAYEQYF,TGTGCCAGCTCTCCGGGTCGCACTAGCGGGGCCTACGAGCAGTACTTC